This TCR beta chain was identified in a study of T cells expressing NK-cell markers. Across the whole study: Repertoire data for TCR beta were derived from sorted T cells (CD3+CD56+NKG2C+, CD3+CD56+NKG2C- and CD3+CD56-NKG2C+). Eight donors were sequenced, of whom seven were HCMV-seropositive, while the remaining one was HCMV-seronegative.

Germline lookup yields CDR1 DFQATT and CDR2 SNEGSKA (reference sequence). The CDR3 is 14 amino acids. After re-calling the 5' RACE reads, TCRdb lists one entry per CDR3 protein, DNA absent. The sample totals about 550,000 distinct CDR3 sequences. General study points: As a fraction of CD8+ T cells, dominant NKG2C+ clonotypes reached about 1.0-7.5% in 5 or 6 donors. Topping the CD3+CD56-NKG2C+ fraction as well were these clonotypes, in a few donors.

As regards this clonotype: Its antigen remains unknown.

This sequence was found in a man between 18 and 35 years old in good health. The chain has TRBV20-1 and TRBJ2-2; TCRdb's assignment of TRBD2 cannot be checked, as there is no DNA. Sequencing input: blood T cells: a sorted CD56 or NKG2C T cell subset, CD4+ or CD8+ T cells, or bulk PBMC T cells (not recorded which). The CDR3 sequence is CSASWGGRAGELFF.